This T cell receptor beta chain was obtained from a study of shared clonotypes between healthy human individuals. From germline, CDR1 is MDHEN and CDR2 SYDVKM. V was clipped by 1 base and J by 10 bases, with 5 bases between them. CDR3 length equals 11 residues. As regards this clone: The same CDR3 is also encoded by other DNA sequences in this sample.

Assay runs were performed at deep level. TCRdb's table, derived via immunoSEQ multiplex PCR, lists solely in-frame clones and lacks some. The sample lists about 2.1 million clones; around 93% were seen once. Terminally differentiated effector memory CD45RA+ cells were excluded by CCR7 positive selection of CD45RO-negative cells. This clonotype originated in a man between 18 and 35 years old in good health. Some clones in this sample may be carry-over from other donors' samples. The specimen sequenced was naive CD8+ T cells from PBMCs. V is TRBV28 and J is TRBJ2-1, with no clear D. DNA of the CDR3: TGTGCCAGCAGTTTATTTGACGAGCAGTTCTTC. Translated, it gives CASSLFDEQFF.